The clone carrying this T cell receptor (beta chain) was seen many times. Antigen: not known. The data belong to a study of early T cells in non-severe SARS-CoV-2 infection. Study context: The study sequenced bulk RNA from unsorted whole blood, with chains unpaired.

Trimming cost V 0 bases and J 10 bases, with 10 bases left between them. This CDR3 spans 13 amino acids. Germline CDR1 LGHDT, CDR2 YNNKEL (reference sequence). Tagging with unique molecular identifiers was applied to individual cDNA molecules. TCRdb re-called the 5' RACE reads with MiXCR, one entry per CDR3 protein. The table shows roughly 90,000 distinct CDR3 sequences, with 14% to 15% occurring only once. The study, taken as a whole, reports: The study's VDJdb matching favored anti-spike CD8 responses and missed private and CD4 specificities.

This TCR derives from an adult who was a healthcare worker with PCR-confirmed SARS-CoV-2 infection or an uninfected control (not recorded which). The chain recombines TRBV3-1 with TRBJ2-1; D possibly corresponds to TRBD1 (5 bases). The sequencing input was whole blood. CDR3 DNA: TGTGCCAGCAGCCAAGACTCCTGGACAGAGCAGTTCTTC. The encoded protein is CASSQDSWTEQFF.